Listed here are 27 T cell receptor beta chains from one sample, sequenced in a study of T cell changes during pregnancy in multiple sclerosis. Profiling relied on immunoSEQ multiplex PCR, and the TCRdb table lists in-frame clones only, not all of them. Counted here are some 31,000 clones, roughly nine tenths occurring once; the ten biggest clones make up around 6%. The starting material was CD8+ T cells from peripheral blood mononuclear cells, obtained before pregnancy. The receptors here all came from a female donor with multiple sclerosis, enrolled in a pregnancy study.

The chain recombines TRBV9 with TRBJ2-1; 8 nucleotides match TRBD2. J was trimmed by 2 bases and V by 0 bases; bases with no gene match: 4. CDR1 is SGDLS and CDR2 is YYNGEE in the germline V gene. The length of the CDR3 is 16 residues. The CDR3 coding sequence is TGTGCCAGCAGCGTAGGAGGTAGCGGGGCCTACAATGAGCAGTTCTTC. Translated, it gives CASSVGGSGAYNEQFF.

V gene TRBV5-4 combines with J gene TRBJ2-1, with TRBD2 matching over 9 bases. Germline loops: CDR1 SGHNT, CDR2 YYREEE (reference sequence). Trimming removed 1 base from V and 2 bases from J; junction bases left unmatched: 1. The CDR3 has 15 residues. CDR3 in DNA: TGTGCCAGCAGCTTGTTAGCGGGGGCCTACAATGAGCAGTTCTTC. Encoded protein: CASSLLAGAYNEQFF.

V gene TRBV7-9 combines with J gene TRBJ1-5, with 8 bases identical to TRBD1. The CDR3 loop spans 14 amino acids. V shed 3 bases and J 6 bases; nucleotides not matched to a gene: 4. Germline V gene sequence: CDR1 SEHNR, CDR2 FQNEAQ (reference sequence). The CDR3 DNA sequence: TGTGCCAGCAGCTTCGGACAGGGTAGTCAGCCCCAGCATTTT. Encoded protein: CASSFGQGSQPQHF.

This chain links TRBV4-1 with TRBJ2-6; D remains unclear. Between the trimmed V and J ends, which lost 2 bases and 2 bases, there was a span of 13 bases. Germline values: CDR1 MGHRA, CDR2 YSYEKL. The CDR3 extends over 17 amino acids. The CDR3 loop reads CASSQYWFRTGANVLTF. In DNA form, the CDR3 reads TGCGCCAGCAGCCAATACTGGTTCAGGACTGGGGCCAACGTCCTGACTTTC.

This clone has a single count. V usage is TRBV6-1 and J usage is TRBJ2-5; 7 bases map to TRBD2. Trimming cost V 4 bases and J 0 bases; bases outside gene matches: 2. CDR1 and CDR2 (germline): MNHNS, SASEGT. The CDR3 extends over 14 amino acids. DNA of the CDR3: TGTGCCAGCAGTGTCCTAGCGGACCAAGAGACCCAGTACTTC. Its protein is CASSVLADQETQYF.

The rearrangement uses TRBV5-4 and TRBJ2-3; weak D call: TRBD1 (5 bases). Germline V gene sequence: CDR1 SGHNT, CDR2 YYREEE (reference sequence). V shed 2 bases and J shed 2 bases, with 9 bases lying between them. The CDR3 length is 14 residues. The CDR3 nucleotides are TGTGCCAGCAGCTTAGGGGTTGACACAGATACGCAGTATTTT. Amino acids: CASSLGVDTDTQYF.

This clone was counted once. The V and J genes are TRBV7-9 and TRBJ2-5, with no clear D. The CDR3 contains 10 residues. V dropped 8 bases and J dropped 5 bases, with 6 bases sitting between them. Germline V gene lookup returns CDR1 SEHNR and CDR2 FQNEAQ (reference sequence). CDR3 bases: TGTGCCAGCGGGCAGGAGACCCAGTACTTC. This codes for CASGQETQYF.

The chain joins TRBV4-1 to TRBJ1-2; TRBD1 aligns across 8 bases. Per the germline V gene, CDR1 is MGHRA and CDR2 is YSYEKL. The CDR3 has 15 amino acids. J gave up 4 bases and V 1 base, and 5 bases lay outside the gene matches. The CDR3 loop reads CASSQAIGQGYGYTF. CDR3 DNA: TGCGCCAGCAGCCAAGCCATCGGACAGGGCTATGGCTACACCTTC.

Only one count was recorded for this clone. This sequence joins TRBV9 and TRBJ1-1; D remains unclear. V was trimmed by 0 bases and J by 2 bases, leaving 8 bases between them. Germline loops: CDR1 SGDLS, CDR2 YYNGEE. This CDR3 is 14 amino acids long. The CDR3 loop is CASSVASGNTEAFF. In DNA, the CDR3 is TGTGCCAGCAGCGTAGCCTCGGGAAACACTGAAGCTTTCTTT.

CDR3: CASSPLGSGGIGNIQYF. In DNA, the CDR3 is TGTGCCAGCAGCCCCCTTGGTAGCGGGGGGATTGGAAACATTCAGTACTTC. V is TRBV14 and J is TRBJ2-4, with 10 bases matching TRBD2. Germline values: CDR1 SGHDN, CDR2 FVKESK. The CDR3 loop spans 17 amino acids. Trimming at V came to 4 bases and at J to 6 bases, leaving 12 bases not matched to a gene.

The V gene is TRBV6-1, the J gene TRBJ1-1; D unclear. V was pared by 0 bases and J by 5 bases, with 13 bases between. The V gene's germline CDR1 is MNHNS and CDR2 SASEGT. CDR3 length equals 15 residues. CDR3 sequence: CASSEAGEGWTEAFF. The CDR3 coding sequence is TGTGCCAGCAGTGAAGCCGGGGAGGGTTGGACTGAAGCTTTCTTT.

This chain connects TRBV5-1 to TRBJ2-7; TRBD2 is a possible D gene (6 bases). Trimming pared 4 bases from V and 3 bases from J, leaving 17 bases between. This CDR3 has 15 residues. Germline V gene data show CDR1 as SGHRS and CDR2 as YFSETQ. CDR3 amino acids: CASSVPGEANYEQYF. The CDR3 coding sequence is TGCGCCAGCAGCGTACCGGGAGAGGCTAACTACGAGCAGTACTTC. Based on the CDR3 plus reference TRBV5-1 and TRBJ2-7, the full variable domain is KAGVTQTPRYLIKTRGQQVTLSCSPISGHRSVSWYQQTPGQGLQFLFEYFSETQRNKGNFPGRFSGRQFSNSRSEMNVSTLELGDSALYLCASSVPGEANYEQYFGPGTRLTVT.

The chain combines TRBV27 with TRBJ1-2; possible D gene TRBD1, 5 bases. The CDR3 is 13 amino acids. The V gene lost 4 bases and the J gene lost 2 bases, with 8 bases spanning the gap. CDR1 is MNHEY, CDR2 SMNVEV, per germline (reference sequence). The CDR3 coding sequence is TGTGCCAGCAGTTCGGGGGTGAACTATGGCTACACCTTC. Its translation: CASSSGVNYGYTF.

Only one count was recorded for this clone. This chain uses TRBV2 with TRBJ1-2; D is ambiguous. The CDR3 loop spans 17 amino acids. Germline V gene data show CDR1 as SNHLY and CDR2 as FYNNEI. Trimming cost V 0 bases and J 2 bases, with 16 bases left between them. CDR3 DNA: TGTGCCAGCAGTGAAGCTATTACGCGGAGTTTCAACTATGGCTACACCTTC. This sequence encodes CASSEAITRSFNYGYTF.

The chain uses TRBV11-3 and TRBJ2-7; 8 bases match TRBD1. CDR1 is SGHNT, CDR2 YENEEA, per germline. V gave up 3 bases and J gave up 2 bases; unmatched junction bases: 0. This CDR3 contains 13 residues. CDR3 sequence: CASSLTGAYEQYF. Here the CDR3 DNA reads TGTGCCAGCAGCTTGACAGGGGCCTACGAGCAGTACTTC.

As regards this clone: Other DNA sequences in this sample translate to the same CDR3. This chain joins TRBV5-4 and TRBJ2-3; TRBD2 matches at 8 bases. V lost 0 bases, J lost 0 bases, and 0 bases stayed unmatched. The CDR3 runs to 15 residues. Germline V gene sequence: CDR1 SGHNT, CDR2 YYREEE (reference sequence). The CDR3 is CASSLGLASTDTQYF. CDR3 coding DNA: TGTGCCAGCAGCTTGGGACTAGCGAGCACAGATACGCAGTATTTT. The full variable domain, with the rest looked up from reference TRBV5-4 and TRBJ2-3, is ETGVTQSPTHLIKTRGQQVTLRCSSQSGHNTVSWYQQALGQGPQFIFQYYREEENGRGNFPPRFSGLQFPNYSSELNVNALELDDSALYLCASSLGLASTDTQYFGPGTRLTVL.

The chain carries TRBV7-9 and TRBJ2-1, with D perhaps TRBD2 (6 bases). Germline CDR1 and CDR2: SEHNR and FQNEAQ (reference sequence). There are 17 residues in the CDR3. Trimming removed 4 bases at V and 5 bases at J, with 21 bases between. In nucleotides, the CDR3 is TGTGCCAGCAGCTCCCTTACCGGGGGAAAGAGAGACAATGAGCAGTTCTTC. Translated: CASSSLTGGKRDNEQFF.

The CDR3 nucleotides read TGTGCCAGCAGTGAGGGGCAGTACTACGAGCAGTACTTC. Translating it yields CASSEGQYYEQYF. The chain carries TRBV2 and TRBJ2-7, with TRBD1 as a possible D gene (5 bases). V lost 3 bases and J 3 bases, leaving 9 bases between the germline ends. The germline gives CDR1 SNHLY, CDR2 FYNNEI. The CDR3 extends over 13 amino acids.

The gene calls are TRBV4-3 and TRBJ1-2; D is uncertain. The length of the CDR3 is 14 residues. Germline CDR1 and CDR2: LGHNA and YSLEER. V was clipped by 1 base and J by 4 bases, with 10 bases between them. The CDR3, as DNA: TGCGCCAGCAGCCAAGTTCAACAAAGCTATGGCTACACCTTC. Amino acid sequence: CASSQVQQSYGYTF.

This clone was recorded only once. The V gene is TRBV27, the J gene TRBJ2-5, with D perhaps matching TRBD1 (5 bases). The CDR3 runs 15 residues. V was pared by 5 bases and J by 5 bases, with 18 bases between. The germline CDR1 and CDR2 sequences are MNHEY and SMNVEV (reference sequence). The CDR3 loop reads CASSPREDNGETQYF. CDR3 nucleotides: TGTGCCAGCAGTCCAAGAGAGGACAATGGGGAGACCCAGTACTTC.

This clone was seen more than once but under ten times. This chain joins TRBV9 and TRBJ1-2; 8 bases are shared with TRBD1. This CDR3 has 12 amino acids. V lost 5 bases, J lost 4 bases, and 1 base stayed unmatched. Germline V gene data show CDR1 as SGDLS and CDR2 as YYNGEE. The CDR3 DNA reads TGTGCCAGCAGGGACAGGGCCTATGGCTACACCTTC. Encoded protein: CASRDRAYGYTF.

The chain is built from TRBV4-3 and TRBJ2-3; 8 nucleotides align to TRBD2. The length of the CDR3 is 15 residues. With 2 bases clipped from V and 6 bases from J, the junction kept 7 bases outside the gene matches. The V gene's germline CDR1 is LGHNA and CDR2 YSLEER. The CDR3 region has the DNA TGCGCCAGCAGCCAAACCAGCGGGGGCCGGGATACGCAGTATTTT. It specifies CASSQTSGGRDTQYF.

This clone was detected once. This chain links TRBV27 with TRBJ2-1; D gene uncertain. The CDR3 runs 14 residues. Between the trimmed V and J ends, which lost 6 bases and 6 bases, there was a span of 15 bases. Germline CDR1 is MNHEY and CDR2 is SMNVEV (reference sequence). The DNA for the CDR3 is TGTGCCAGCAGGCCGAGTCCGTCGGGCAATGAGCAGTTCTTC. Translating it yields CASRPSPSGNEQFF.

The genes are TRBV13 and TRBJ2-7, with TRBD2 as a possible D gene (6 bases). Per the germline V gene, CDR1 is PRHDT and CDR2 is FYEKMQ (reference sequence). V lost 4 bases and J lost 7, with 17 bases in between. The CDR3 length is 14 residues. The CDR3 nucleotides are TGTGCCAGCAGCTCAAGCGGAGGGCTAAGGGAGCAGTACTTC. Protein: CASSSSGGLREQYF.

The chain carries TRBV19 and TRBJ1-1; D remains ambiguous. The CDR3 contains 15 residues. The V gene's germline CDR1 is LNHDA and CDR2 SQIVND (reference sequence). Trimming pared 8 bases from V and 3 bases from J, leaving 19 bases between. The CDR3 is CASPEGLVQDTEAFF. DNA of the CDR3: TGTGCCAGTCCTGAGGGCCTAGTTCAGGACACTGAAGCTTTCTTT.

The rearrangement uses TRBV5-1 and TRBJ2-1, with no clear D. CDR3 length equals 13 residues. Germline values: CDR1 SGHRS, CDR2 YFSETQ. The V end lost 3 bases, the J end lost 6 bases, and 10 bases lay between the germline ends. This chain's CDR3 is CASSSPELNEQFF. The CDR3 DNA reads as TGCGCCAGCAGCTCCCCGGAGCTCAATGAGCAGTTCTTC.

This clone is deemed medium-sized. The rearrangement links TRBV27 to TRBJ1-2; the match to TRBD1 covers 8 bases. Looked up from germline, CDR1 is MNHEY and CDR2 is SMNVEV (reference sequence). Trimming at V came to 3 bases and at J to 1 base, leaving 7 bases not matched to a gene. The CDR3 has 16 residues. The CDR3 DNA follows: TGTGCCAGCAGTTTTGGGCGGACAGGGCATAACTATGGCTACACCTTC. Protein sequence: CASSFGRTGHNYGYTF.